This T cell receptor beta chain was profiled in a study of OX40 agonist ivuxolimab in advanced cancers. Overall study context: Patients treated during dose escalation were battling hepatocellular carcinoma, melanoma, renal cell or head and neck cancer. Participants could have had prior anti-PD-1, anti-PD-L1 or anti-CTLA-4 therapy, and roughly 40% had some.

Sequencing used immunoSEQ multiplex PCR; TCRdb keeps in-frame clones, though not all of them. The sample yields about 73,000 clones, around 88% seen once. The CDR3 length is 14 residues. The germline V and J ends were trimmed by 6 bases and 8 bases, with 14 bases remaining between them. Germline assignment: CDR1 MNHEY and CDR2 SVGAGI. Overall study results and limits: There were, on average, more expanded clones in CD8+ T cells than in CD4+.

Points on this clone: Its specificity is not known.

The sample here was CD4+ or CD8+ T cells sorted from blood, taken in a trial of the OX40 agonist ivuxolimab. The V call is TRBV6-5, the J call TRBJ1-6; a possible D gene is TRBD1 (6 bases). This receptor was taken from an adult with an advanced solid tumor such as melanoma, head and neck, liver or kidney cancer. CDR3 in DNA: TGTGCCAGCAGGTTGGGGGCCGCGGATTCACCCCTCCACTTT. This gives the protein CASRLGAADSPLHF.